This T cell receptor (beta chain) was recovered during a study of blood T cell repertoires in COVID-19. The CDR3 covers 12 residues. Germline CDR1 and CDR2: SGHDT and YYEEEE. Trimming removed 2 bases at V and 8 bases at J, with 5 bases between. TCRdb's copy holds only in-frame clones and misses some; the assay was immunoSEQ multiplex PCR. In the table there are fewer than 400,000 clones, approximately 88% of which are singletons. Recruits, aged about 18 to 89 years, lived in 24 US areas. The receptor's source is a young man who had recovered from COVID-19. This chain links TRBV5-6 with TRBJ1-6, with no clear D. Sequencing was carried out using PBMCs or T cells enriched from blood (not recorded which). The CDR3 here is CASSFPYSPLHF. The CDR3 bases are TGTGCCAGCAGCTTTCCTTATTCACCCCTCCACTTT.